This entry is about one T cell receptor beta chain. Its antigen is unidentified. Authors' processing steps: What underpinned the distant-metastasis classifier for papillary thyroid cancer was the set of CDR3 differences across clinicopathological groups. TCRdb re-clonotyped the PCR reads via MiXCR. The authors' filters were not applied to this entry. The table lists approximately 35,000 clones, under 40% of them singletons. Each patient went into thyroid surgery without having received any treatment. This entry comes from a study of metastatic and nonmetastatic thyroid tumors. Study-wide background: Repertoires were compared across blood and tumor or nodule tissue from malignant and benign thyroid patients.

The V end was cut by 3 bases, the J end by 6 bases, with 6 bases between. CDR1 is LNHNV, CDR2 YYDKDF, per germline (reference sequence). The CDR3 loop spans 12 amino acids. Overall study results and limits: Relative to benign nodules, malignant thyroid tumors were reportedly characterized by significantly elevated TCR beta diversity in blood and tumor.

V usage is TRBV15 and J usage is TRBJ2-1; D is unresolved. The specimen sequenced was tumor tissue. The clonotype was recovered from a female donor with papillary thyroid cancer or a benign thyroid nodule (not recorded which). Some clones in this sample may be carry-over from other donors' samples. The CDR3 bases are TGTGCCACCAGCAGTGACATCAATGAGCAGTTCTTC. Protein product: CATSSDINEQFF.